This T cell receptor (beta chain) was retrieved from a study of CD8 T cells in Susac syndrome. Study-wide background: When blood was drawn, patients with Susac syndrome were on intravenous immunoglobulin alone, on corticosteroids, or therapy-naive.

V lost 0 bases and J 9 bases, leaving 13 bases between the germline ends. This CDR3 is 14 amino acids long. Looked up from germline, CDR1 is SGHDT and CDR2 is YYEEEE. Concerning this clonotype: The antigen remains unidentified.

TEMRA cells were FACS-enriched and CD8+ and CD4+ T cells negatively isolated. RNA, at about 0.45 to 1 ug, was reverse transcribed with random hexamers. Multiplex immunoSEQ PCR targeted 54 Vbeta and 13 Jbeta TCR beta segments. TCRdb re-called the immunoSEQ multiplex PCR reads with MiXCR, one entry per CDR3 protein. The table shows under 200,000 distinct CDR3 sequences, with 75% to 95% occurring only once. Overall study results and limits: In Susac syndrome, the CD4+ T cell repertoires did not show clonal expansion.

The sequencing sample was made of CD4+ T cells from PBMCs. The sequence was obtained from a human donor with Susac syndrome. The J gene is TRBJ1-5, the V gene TRBV5-6, with a weak D call TRBD1 (5 bases). The CDR3 here is CASSLGGASRPQHF. CDR3 DNA sequence: TGTGCCAGCAGCTTGGGTGGGGCGAGCCGGCCCCAGCATTTT.